These 22 T cell receptor beta chains came from one sample sequenced in a study of T cell repertoires in cytomegalovirus infection. Each CDR3 protein gets one entry after TCRdb re-called the reads with MiXCR. The sample lists about 260,000 distinct CDR3 sequences, approximately 10% occurring once. Sequences were obtained from PBMCs. Receptors originate from a human donor in good health (CMV status not recorded). Some clones in this sample may be carry-over from other donors' samples.

This clonotype was detected ten times or more. The V and J genes are TRBV7-8 and TRBJ1-6; D might be TRBD1 (5 bases). The ends were cut back, 2 bases at V and 9 bases at J, with 20 bases in the middle. CDR1 and CDR2 (germline): SGHVS, FQNEAQ. CDR3 length equals 17 residues. The CDR3 is CASSLIHPRENGSPLHF. The CDR3, as DNA: TGTGCCAGCAGCTTAATCCATCCCAGGGAGAACGGTTCACCCCTCCACTTT.

This clonotype has just a few counts. The rearrangement uses TRBV6-2 or TRBV6-3 and TRBJ2-7; no reliable D call. The V gene lost 5 bases and the J gene lost 5 bases, with 16 bases spanning the gap. Germline V gene lookup returns CDR1 MNHEY and CDR2 SVGEGT. The CDR3 consists of 14 residues. The CDR3 loop reads CASSPNKGSHEQYF. In DNA, the CDR3 is TGTGCCAGCAGTCCCAACAAGGGTTCCCACGAGCAGTACTTC.

The V call is TRBV28, the J call TRBJ1-5; TRBD1 matches at 8 bases. V shed 5 bases and J 9 bases; nucleotides not matched to a gene: 9. The CDR3 length is 14 residues. The germline V gene encodes CDR1 MDHEN and CDR2 SYDVKM. The CDR3 sequence is CASSAGQGRRPQHF. CDR3 nucleotides: TGTGCCAGCAGTGCCGGACAGGGCCGGAGGCCCCAGCATTTT.

This clonotype was picked up many times. The chain combines TRBV6-2 or TRBV6-3 with TRBJ1-2; unclear D gene. In germline, CDR1 is MNHEY, CDR2 SVGEGT. There are 15 residues in the CDR3. Trimming took 6 bases from V and 6 from J, leaving 20 bases between them. This CDR3 reads CASRYRGRGFDGYTF. The CDR3 DNA follows: TGTGCCAGCAGATACCGAGGACGCGGATTCGATGGCTACACCTTC.

This clonotype was observed many times. V usage is TRBV28 and J usage is TRBJ1-6; 7 bases line up with TRBD1. The germline CDR1 and CDR2 sequences are MDHEN and SYDVKM. This CDR3 comprises 14 residues. With 6 bases clipped from V and 5 bases from J, the junction kept 4 bases outside the gene matches. CDR3 in amino acids: CASRDDRDNSPLHF. The CDR3 DNA sequence: TGTGCCAGCAGGGATGACAGGGATAATTCACCCCTCCACTTT.

This clonotype was counted many times. The chain has TRBV25-1 and TRBJ1-6; a possible D gene is TRBD1 (6 bases). The CDR3 spans 15 residues. V shed 5 bases and J shed 3 bases, with 11 bases lying between them. In germline, CDR1 is MGHDK, CDR2 SYGVNS. In DNA form, the CDR3 reads TGTGCCAGCAGTAAGGGACACATCTATAATTCACCCCTCCACTTT. It specifies CASSKGHIYNSPLHF. Full variable domain (remainder filled in from reference TRBV25-1 and TRBJ1-6): EADIYQTPRYLVIGTGKKITLECSQTMGHDKMYWYQQDPGMELHLIHYSYGVNSTEKGDLSSESTVSRIRTEHFPLTLESARPSHTSQYLCASSKGHIYNSPLHFGNGTRLTVT.

In this sample, this clonotype turned up a few times. The gene calls are TRBV7-9 and TRBJ1-1, with D perhaps TRBD1 (6 bases). CDR1 is SEHNR, CDR2 FQNEAQ, per germline (reference sequence). V was trimmed by 7 bases and J by 1 base, leaving 13 bases between them. CDR3 size: 14 residues. As DNA, the CDR3 is TGTGCCAGCAACACTTGGGGGGCGAACACTGAAGCTTTCTTT. It translates to CASNTWGANTEAFF.

This clonotype was observed at least ten times. The chain carries TRBV7-2 and TRBJ2-7, with D unresolved. Trimming removed 3 bases from V and 3 bases from J, with 9 bases in between. Germline values: CDR1 SGHTA, CDR2 FQGNSA. The CDR3 spans 13 residues. The CDR3 DNA reads as TGTGCCAGCAGCTTTGTAGGGATCTACGAGCAGTACTTC. Residues: CASSFVGIYEQYF.

This clonotype was recorded many times. This chain links TRBV7-2 with TRBJ1-1; D is undetermined. The V gene lost 5 bases and the J gene lost 2 bases, with 12 bases spanning the gap. Germline CDR1 reads SGHTA; CDR2 reads FQGNSA. The CDR3 loop spans 14 amino acids. The CDR3 DNA follows: TGTGCCAGCAGCGCATTCTCGCCAAACACTGAAGCTTTCTTT. Protein: CASSAFSPNTEAFF.

This clonotype has more than one count but fewer than ten. The chain couples TRBV12-3 or TRBV12-4 to TRBJ1-2; the match to TRBD1 covers 8 bases. J was trimmed by 4 bases and V by 3 bases; bases with no gene match: 7. The CDR3 covers 15 residues. The CDR3 reads CASSLGQVGIYGYTF. The CDR3 nucleotides are TGTGCCAGCAGTTTGGGACAGGTTGGAATCTATGGCTACACCTTC.

This clonotype showed up just a few times. V is TRBV6-2 or TRBV6-3 and J is TRBJ2-3; tentatively, D is TRBD2 (6 bases). CDR1 is MNHEY, CDR2 SVGEGT, per germline. V was cut by 10 bases and J by 2 bases, with 22 bases left in between. The CDR3 has 16 residues. The CDR3 protein is CANSPRIAVTTDTQYF. In DNA form, the CDR3 reads TGTGCCAACAGCCCCAGGATAGCGGTGACCACAGATACGCAGTATTTT.

Ten or more counts support this clonotype. The genes are TRBV7-2 and TRBJ1-2; D is possibly TRBD1 (6 bases). V shed 2 bases and J shed 7 bases, with 20 bases lying between them. The CDR3 totals 16 residues. Germline V CDR1 and CDR2: SGHTA, FQGNSA. The CDR3 protein is CASSLTSSQGTFGYTF. The CDR3 DNA is TGTGCCAGCAGCTTAACGAGCAGTCAGGGGACTTTTGGCTACACCTTC.

Concerning this clonotype: A clone one base away is much larger, so this may be a read error. The V and J genes are TRBV7-2 and TRBJ1-2; D ambiguous. Per germline, CDR1 SGHTA and CDR2 FQGNSA. The CDR3 is 14 residues long. CDR3 region: CASSFQSPGYDYTF. CDR3 nucleotide sequence: TGTGCCAGCAGCTTTCAGTCGCCGGGCTATGACTACACCTTC.

This clonotype has more than one count but fewer than ten. This chain links TRBV20-1 with TRBJ2-7; 11 nucleotides align to TRBD2. V lost 3 bases and J lost 2; bases outside the gene matches: 3. Germline loops: CDR1 DFQATT, CDR2 SNEGSKA (reference sequence). This CDR3 is built from 14 residues. The CDR3 coding sequence is TGCAGTGCTAGCCTACTAGCGGGGGCCTACGAGCAGTACTTC. It is translated as CSASLLAGAYEQYF.

This clonotype was counted at least ten times. This rearrangement joins TRBV20-1 to TRBJ2-5; perhaps D is TRBD1 or TRBD2 (5 bases each). This CDR3 has 12 residues. The germline CDR1 and CDR2 sequences are DFQATT and SNEGSKA (reference sequence). The germline V and J ends were trimmed by 5 bases and 5 bases, with 12 bases remaining between them. The CDR3 spells CSAVGGTETQYF. CDR3 nucleotide sequence: TGCAGTGCTGTTGGGGGAACGGAGACCCAGTACTTC.

This clonotype was seen ten or more times. The chain carries TRBV7-2 and TRBJ1-2; D is perhaps TRBD1 (5 bases). The CDR3 totals 14 residues. Trimming took off 5 bases at V and 4 bases at J, with 14 bases between the two ends. Germline-derived CDR1 and CDR2 are SGHTA and FQGNSA. CDR3 amino acids: CASSRWTGGYGYTF. Written as DNA, the CDR3 is TGTGCCAGCAGCCGATGGACCGGGGGCTATGGCTACACCTTC.

This clonotype was detected many times. The chain links TRBV6-2 or TRBV6-3 to TRBJ2-7, with TRBD2 as a possible D gene (6 bases). Looked up from germline, CDR1 is MNHEY and CDR2 is SVGEGT. Trimming pared 8 bases from V and 4 bases from J, leaving 18 bases between. The CDR3 totals 14 residues. The CDR3 loop reads CASEEGGARYEQYF. The CDR3 DNA is TGTGCCAGCGAAGAAGGAGGGGCGCGGTACGAGCAGTACTTC.

This clonotype was seen at least ten times. The chain joins TRBV20-1 to TRBJ2-3, with D possibly matching TRBD1 (5 bases). CDR1 is DFQATT and CDR2 is SNEGSKA in the germline V gene (reference sequence). Trimming removed 6 bases from V and 2 bases from J, with 18 bases in between. The CDR3 totals 15 residues. The CDR3 here is CSAPQGQLLTDTQYF. Here the CDR3 DNA reads TGCAGTGCCCCTCAGGGTCAACTCCTCACAGATACGCAGTATTTT.

This clonotype has a count of ten or more. The chain couples TRBV19 to TRBJ1-4, with unresolved D. This CDR3 region has 14 residues. V was shortened by 4 bases and J by 7 bases, with 13 bases between the two germline ends. Germline lookup yields CDR1 LNHDA and CDR2 SQIVND (reference sequence). The CDR3 protein is CASSNETFLEKLFF. Written as DNA, the CDR3 is TGTGCCAGTAGTAACGAGACCTTCCTTGAAAAACTGTTTTTT. The full variable domain, with the rest looked up from reference TRBV19 and TRBJ1-4, is DGGITQSPKYLFRKEGQNVTLSCEQNLNHDAMYWYRQDPGQGLRLIYYSQIVNDFQKGDIAEGYSVSREKKESFPLTVTSAQKNPTAFYLCASSNETFLEKLFFGSGTQLSVL.

This chain links TRBV7-8 with TRBJ2-7; D tentatively reads TRBD1 or TRBD2 (5 bases each). This CDR3 has 14 amino acids. Trimming took 3 bases from V and 3 from J, leaving 12 bases between them. From germline, CDR1 is SGHVS and CDR2 FQNEAQ. The CDR3 DNA sequence: TGTGCCAGCAGCTTCATTCAGGGACGCTACGAGCAGTACTTC. Translated: CASSFIQGRYEQYF.

This clonotype has only a few counts. This chain joins TRBV15 and TRBJ2-7, with D possibly TRBD1 on 6 matching bases. Looked up from germline, CDR1 is LNHNV and CDR2 is YYDKDF (reference sequence). Trimming took 5 bases from V and 6 from J, leaving 14 bases between them. CDR3 size: 13 residues. The chain's CDR3 is CATSQDRRREQYF. The CDR3 bases are TGTGCCACCAGCCAAGACAGGCGACGCGAGCAGTACTTC.

The V call is TRBV4-1, the J call TRBJ1-2; D is undetermined. Germline CDR1 is MGHRA and CDR2 is YSYEKL. The V and J ends lost 0 bases and 2 bases respectively, with 10 bases between them. This CDR3 spans 15 amino acids. The CDR3 reads CASSQESTVNYGYTF. The CDR3 region has the DNA TGCGCCAGCAGCCAAGAATCTACAGTCAACTATGGCTACACCTTC.